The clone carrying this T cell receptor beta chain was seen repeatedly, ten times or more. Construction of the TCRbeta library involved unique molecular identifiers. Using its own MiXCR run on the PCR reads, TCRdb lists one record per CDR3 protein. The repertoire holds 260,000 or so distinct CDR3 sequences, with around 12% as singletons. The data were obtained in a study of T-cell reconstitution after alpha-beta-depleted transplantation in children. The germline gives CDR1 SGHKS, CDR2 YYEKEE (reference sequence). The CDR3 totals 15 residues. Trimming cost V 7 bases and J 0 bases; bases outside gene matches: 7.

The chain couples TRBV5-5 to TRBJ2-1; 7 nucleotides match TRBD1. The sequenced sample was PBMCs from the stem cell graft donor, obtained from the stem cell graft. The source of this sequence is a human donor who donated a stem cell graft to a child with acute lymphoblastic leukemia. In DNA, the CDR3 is TGTGCCAGCTCCGACAGGGTGAGCTCCTACAATGAGCAGTTCTTC. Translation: CASSDRVSSYNEQFF. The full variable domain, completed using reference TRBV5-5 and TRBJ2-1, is DAGVTQSPTHLIKTRGQQVTLRCSPISGHKSVSWYQQVLGQGPQFIFQYYEKEERGRGNFPDRFSARQFPNYSSELNVNALLLGDSALYLCASSDRVSSYNEQFFGPGTRLTVL.